This T cell receptor beta chain was obtained from a study of blood T cell repertoires in COVID-19. Overall study: Material from acute and convalescent COVID-19 was sourced from the United States, Italy and Spain. In each case, the material was cDNA or gDNA derived from T cells, B-cell-depleted T cells, or PBMCs.

Donors in Cohort 3 counted as recovered after two negative PCRs, clearance, or symptom resolution. Germline V lookup: CDR1 SGHVS, CDR2 FNYEAQ. After removal of 5 bases from V and 6 bases from J, the junction contained 8 bases not matched to a gene. This CDR3 has 17 residues. Clones were read by immunoSEQ multiplex PCR, and TCRdb kept only the in-frame ones, dropping some. The data show about 140,000 clones, over 80% seen once. This chain uses TRBV7-6 with TRBJ2-2, with 14 bases matching TRBD2. This clonotype was obtained from a man aged 55 to 70 who had recovered from COVID-19. Sequencing input: PBMCs or T cells enriched from blood (not recorded which). The CDR3 DNA reads TGTGCCAGCAGCAGACTAGCGGGAGGGCCGAGGGCCGGGGAGCTGTTTTTT. Amino acids: CASSRLAGGPRAGELFF.